This T cell receptor (beta chain) was captured by sequencing in a study of T cells expressing NK-cell markers. Study-wide findings and caveats: These same clonotypes (in several donors) also led the CD3+CD56-NKG2C+ fraction. CD8+ T cells in roughly six donors included dominant NKG2C+ clonotypes at roughly 1.0-8%.

Of note for this clonotype: Its antigen is unknown.

In germline, CDR1 is SGHRS, CDR2 YFSETQ. This CDR3 has 14 residues. TCRdb re-called the 5' RACE reads and catalogs CDR3 proteins one per entry, DNA excluded. This sample's clone table lists about 460,000 distinct CDR3 sequences. This chain uses TRBV5-1 with TRBJ2-5; TCRdb outputs TRBD1, but without DNA this stays unchecked. Sequencing input: blood T cells: a sorted CD56 or NKG2C T cell subset, CD4+ or CD8+ T cells, or bulk PBMC T cells (not recorded which). This clonotype was sampled from a woman in her forties or fifties in good health. The CDR3 region is CASSPQGVQETQYF.